The 7 T cell receptor beta chains below come from one sample, sequenced in a study of molecular identifiers for immune sequencing clone quantification. TCRdb processed the PCR reads anew with MiXCR; each CDR3 protein has one entry. The table records 60,000 to 70,000 distinct CDR3 sequences, 15% to 20% of them present only once. The sample consisted of naive CD8+ T cells from blood, with Jurkat cell RNA spiked in. Described subset: FACS-sorted CD8+CD4-CCR7+CD45RA+ naive T cells. The source is a human donor in good health. Some libraries in this study had Jurkat cell RNA spiked in.

At least ten counts were recorded for this clonotype. The chain combines TRBV6-2 or TRBV6-3 with TRBJ2-1; D is perhaps TRBD1 (5 bases). Per the germline V gene, CDR1 is MNHEY and CDR2 is SVGEGT. The ends were cut back, 4 bases at V and 4 bases at J, with 8 bases in the middle. This CDR3 contains 13 residues. The CDR3 DNA is TGTGCCAGCAGTTTAGGGGCTTACAATGAGCAGTTCTTC. Protein: CASSLGAYNEQFF.

In this sample, this clonotype turned up many times. The chain combines TRBV16 with TRBJ1-1; D is unresolved. This CDR3 comprises 13 residues. CDR1 and CDR2 from the germline V gene are KGHSY and FQNENV. V was clipped by 0 bases and J by 6 bases, with 8 bases between them. The CDR3 protein is CASSQSTVAEAFF. CDR3 DNA: TGTGCCAGCAGCCAATCCACAGTGGCTGAAGCTTTCTTT.

This clonotype was counted only a few times. This rearrangement joins TRBV7-2 to TRBJ2-1; possible D gene TRBD1, 5 bases. Germline V CDR1 and CDR2: SGHTA, FQGNSA. The CDR3 length is 17 residues. Trimming removed 1 base at V and 4 bases at J, with 17 bases between. CDR3 nucleotides: TGTGCCAGCAGCTTAGATAGGGGTCGGCGGCCGTACAATGAGCAGTTCTTC. Amino acid sequence: CASSLDRGRRPYNEQFF.

As to this clonotype: One base away lies a much larger clone, so this may be a sequencing read error. The CDR3 bases are TGTGCCAGTGCCCCCTGGGGGGGGGGCTACGAGCAGCACTTC. Translating it yields CASAPWGGGYEQHF. The rearrangement joins TRBV19 to TRBJ2-7, with a tentative D call TRBD2 (7 bases). The CDR3 runs to 14 residues. Germline V gives CDR1 LNHDA, CDR2 SQIVND (reference sequence).

This clonotype was seen ten or more times. V gene TRBV4-1 combines with J gene TRBJ1-6; D possibly corresponds to TRBD1 (5 bases). CDR3 length: 13 residues. From germline, CDR1 is MGHRA and CDR2 YSYEKL. Trimming took 3 bases from V and 7 from J, leaving 7 bases between them. The CDR3 region is CASSHGGNSPLHF. CDR3 sequence (DNA): TGCGCCAGCAGCCATGGGGGAAATTCACCCCTCCACTTT.

Notes on this clonotype: This clone may be a read error of a much larger clone one base away. The rearrangement uses TRBV24-1 and TRBJ2-1; tentative D call: TRBD2 (5 bases). The CDR3 covers 13 residues. Germline V gives CDR1 KGHDR, CDR2 SFDVKD. DNA of the CDR3: TGTGCCACCAGTGACCCTCTCCGGGATGAGCAGTCCTTC. Translating gives CATSDPLRDEQSF.

This clonotype was seen a handful of times. Relative to the germline gene, one junction end is altered; a read error may explain this. CDR3 in amino acids: CASRNRQGSYNPPLHF. The CDR3 DNA follows: TGTGCCAGCAGAAACAGACAGGGCTCCTATAATCCACCCCTCCACTTT. The chain is built from TRBV12-3 or TRBV12-4 and TRBJ1-6; 7 bases are a match to TRBD1. The length of the CDR3 is 16 residues.